This T cell receptor beta chain is drawn from a study of T-cell reconstitution after alpha-beta-depleted transplantation in children. Study-wide results and limits: Hyperexpanded clones declined; after one year, newly produced T cells mostly supplied diversity. After transplant, at about two months, alpha-beta T cells were reportedly derived from several hundred expanded graft clones. Where some patients showed high TCRbeta diversity at day 60, it came from recipient T cells and thymic progenitors that had survived.

Preparation of the TCRbeta library was carried out with unique molecular identifiers. TCRdb ran MiXCR on the PCR reads and lists one entry per CDR3 protein. The sample lists 17,000 or so distinct CDR3 sequences; 9.5% to 15% were seen once. Germline values: CDR1 SGHTA, CDR2 FQGNSA. CDR3 length: 16 residues. The V and J ends lost 2 bases and 4 bases, in that order; junction bases with no gene match: 4. This clonotype was counted many times. Its antigen remains unidentified. This receptor was identified in a boy younger than two who had a stem cell transplant for Wiskott-Aldrich syndrome, so the T cells may come from the graft donor. The specimen was PBMCs, mostly from graft donor cells, collected 180 days after TCRalphabeta/CD19-depleted stem cell transplant. J is TRBJ2-1 and V is TRBV7-2; 11 nucleotides line up with TRBD2. DNA for the CDR3: TGTGCCAGCAGCTTACAACTAGCGGGAGCTTACAATGAGCAGTTCTTC. Encoded protein: CASSLQLAGAYNEQFF.